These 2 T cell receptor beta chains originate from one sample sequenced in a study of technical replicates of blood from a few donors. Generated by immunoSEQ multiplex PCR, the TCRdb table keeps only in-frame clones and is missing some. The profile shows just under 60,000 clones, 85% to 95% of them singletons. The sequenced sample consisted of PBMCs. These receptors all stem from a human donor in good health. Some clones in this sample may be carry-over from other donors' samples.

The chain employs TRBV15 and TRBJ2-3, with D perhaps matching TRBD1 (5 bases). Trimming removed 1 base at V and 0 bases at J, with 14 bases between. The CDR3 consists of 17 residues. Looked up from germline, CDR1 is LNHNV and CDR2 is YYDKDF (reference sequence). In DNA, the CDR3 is TGTGCCACCAGCAGAGCCCGTGGGCAGGGAAGCACAGATACGCAGTATTTT. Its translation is CATSRARGQGSTDTQYF.

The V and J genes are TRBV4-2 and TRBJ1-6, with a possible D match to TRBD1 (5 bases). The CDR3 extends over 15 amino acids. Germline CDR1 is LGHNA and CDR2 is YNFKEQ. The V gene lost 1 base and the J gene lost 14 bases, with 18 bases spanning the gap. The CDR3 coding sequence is TGTGCCAGCAGCCAAGTAGACAGTGGGCGCTCGGCCCTCCACTTT. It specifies CASSQVDSGRSALHF.